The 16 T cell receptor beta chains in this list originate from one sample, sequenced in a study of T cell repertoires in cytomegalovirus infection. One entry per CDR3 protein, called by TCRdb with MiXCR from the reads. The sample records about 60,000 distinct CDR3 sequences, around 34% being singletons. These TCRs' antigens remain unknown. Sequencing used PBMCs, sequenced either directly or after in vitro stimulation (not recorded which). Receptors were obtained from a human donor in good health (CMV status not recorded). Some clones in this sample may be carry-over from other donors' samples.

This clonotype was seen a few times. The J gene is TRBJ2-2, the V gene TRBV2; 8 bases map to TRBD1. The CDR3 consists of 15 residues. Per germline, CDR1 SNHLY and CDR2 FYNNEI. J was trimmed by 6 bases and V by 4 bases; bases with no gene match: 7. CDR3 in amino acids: CASSAGTGIPGELFF. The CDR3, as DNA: TGTGCCAGCAGTGCCGGGACAGGTATCCCCGGGGAGCTGTTTTTT. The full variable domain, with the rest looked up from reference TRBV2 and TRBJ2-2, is EPEVTQTPSHQVTQMGQEVILRCVPISNHLYFYWYRQILGQKVEFLVSFYNNEISEKSEIFDDQFSVERPDGSNFTLKIRSTKLEDSAMYFCASSAGTGIPGELFFGEGSRLTVL.

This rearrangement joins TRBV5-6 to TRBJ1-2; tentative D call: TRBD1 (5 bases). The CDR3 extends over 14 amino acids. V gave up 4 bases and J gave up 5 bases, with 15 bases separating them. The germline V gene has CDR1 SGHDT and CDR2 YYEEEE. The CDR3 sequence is CASSNLGGGYGYTF. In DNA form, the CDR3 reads TGTGCCAGCAGCAACCTGGGGGGAGGGTATGGCTACACCTTC.

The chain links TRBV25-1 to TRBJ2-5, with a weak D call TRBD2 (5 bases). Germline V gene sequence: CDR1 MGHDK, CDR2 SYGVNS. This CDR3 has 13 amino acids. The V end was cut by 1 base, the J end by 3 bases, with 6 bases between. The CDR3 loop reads CASSELGEETQYF. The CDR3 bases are TGTGCCAGCAGTGAATTGGGAGAAGAGACCCAGTACTTC.

In nucleotides, the CDR3 is TGTGCCAGCGGTGCCGGGACTATTCTTTCGGTGGAGACCCAGTACTTC. This codes for CASGAGTILSVETQYF. This chain joins TRBV27 and TRBJ2-5; 7 positions agree with TRBD2. Germline CDR1 MNHEY, CDR2 SMNVEV (reference sequence). J lost 5 bases, V lost 8 bases, and 17 bases had no gene match. The CDR3 consists of 16 residues.

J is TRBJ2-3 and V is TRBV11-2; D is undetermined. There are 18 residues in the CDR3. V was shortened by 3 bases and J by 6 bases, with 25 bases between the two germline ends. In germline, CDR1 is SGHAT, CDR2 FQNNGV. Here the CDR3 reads CASSLRPTTAWVVDTQYF. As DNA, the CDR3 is TGTGCCAGCAGCTTGCGCCCTACGACTGCCTGGGTGGTGGATACGCAGTATTTT.

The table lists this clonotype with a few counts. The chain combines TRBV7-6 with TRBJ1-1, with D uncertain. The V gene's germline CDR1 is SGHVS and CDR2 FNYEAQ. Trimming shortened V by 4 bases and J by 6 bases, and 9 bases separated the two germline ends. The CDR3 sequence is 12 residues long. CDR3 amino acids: CASSSREAEAFF. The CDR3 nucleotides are TGTGCCAGCAGCTCAAGGGAGGCTGAAGCTTTCTTT.

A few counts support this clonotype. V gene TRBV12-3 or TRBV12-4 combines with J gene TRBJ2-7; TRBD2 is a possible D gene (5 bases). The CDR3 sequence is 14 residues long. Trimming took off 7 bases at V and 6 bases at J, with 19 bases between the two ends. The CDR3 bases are TGTGCCAGCACCCTGAAGGACTTTTTCGGCGAGCAGTACTTC. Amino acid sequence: CASTLKDFFGEQYF.

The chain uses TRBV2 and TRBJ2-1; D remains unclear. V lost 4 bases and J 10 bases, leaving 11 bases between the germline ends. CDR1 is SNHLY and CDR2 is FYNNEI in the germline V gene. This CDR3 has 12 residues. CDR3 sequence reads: CASSVGDWEQFF. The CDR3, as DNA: TGTGCCAGCAGTGTGGGTGACTGGGAGCAGTTCTTC.

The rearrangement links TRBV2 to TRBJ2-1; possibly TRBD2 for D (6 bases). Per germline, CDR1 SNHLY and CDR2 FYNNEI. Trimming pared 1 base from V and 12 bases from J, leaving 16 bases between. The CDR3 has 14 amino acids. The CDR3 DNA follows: TGTGCCAGCAGTGAAGTCACGCCCGGGGGACGGCAGTTCTTC. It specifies CASSEVTPGGRQFF. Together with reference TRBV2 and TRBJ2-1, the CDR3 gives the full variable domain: EPEVTQTPSHQVTQMGQEVILRCVPISNHLYFYWYRQILGQKVEFLVSFYNNEISEKSEIFDDQFSVERPDGSNFTLKIRSTKLEDSAMYFCASSEVTPGGRQFFGPGTRLTVL.

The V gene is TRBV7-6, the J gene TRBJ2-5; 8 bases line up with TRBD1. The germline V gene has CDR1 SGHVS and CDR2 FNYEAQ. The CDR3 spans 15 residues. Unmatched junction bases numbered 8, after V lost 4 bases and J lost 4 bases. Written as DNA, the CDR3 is TGTGCCAGCAGCTCCGCTTCAGGGGGCGGAGAGACCCAGTACTTC. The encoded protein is CASSSASGGGETQYF. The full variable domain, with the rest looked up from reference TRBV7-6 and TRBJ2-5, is GAGVSQSPRYKVTKRGQDVALRCDPISGHVSLYWYRQALGQGPEFLTYFNYEAQQDKSGLPNDRFSAERPEGSISTLTIQRTEQRDSAMYRCASSSASGGGETQYFGPGTRLLVL.

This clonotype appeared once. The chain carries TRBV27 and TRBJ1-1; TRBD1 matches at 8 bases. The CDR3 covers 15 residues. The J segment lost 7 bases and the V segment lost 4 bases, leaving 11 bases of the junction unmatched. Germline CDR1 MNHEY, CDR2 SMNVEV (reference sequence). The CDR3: CASSSTGAGMSEAFF. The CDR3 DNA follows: TGTGCCAGCAGTTCGACAGGGGCAGGGATGAGTGAAGCTTTCTTT.

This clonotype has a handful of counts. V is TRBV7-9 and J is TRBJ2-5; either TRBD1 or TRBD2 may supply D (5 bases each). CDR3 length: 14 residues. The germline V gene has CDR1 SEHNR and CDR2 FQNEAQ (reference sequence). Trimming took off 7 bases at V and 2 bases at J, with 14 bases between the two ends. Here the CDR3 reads CASTRGTPQETQYF. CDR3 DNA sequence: TGTGCCAGCACCCGAGGGACGCCACAAGAGACCCAGTACTTC. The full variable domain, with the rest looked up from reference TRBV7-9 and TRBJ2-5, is DTGVSQNPRHKITKRGQNVTFRCDPISEHNRLYWYRQTLGQGPEFLTYFQNEAQLEKSRLLSDRFSAERPKGSFSTLEIQRTEQGDSAMYLCASTRGTPQETQYFGPGTRLLVL.

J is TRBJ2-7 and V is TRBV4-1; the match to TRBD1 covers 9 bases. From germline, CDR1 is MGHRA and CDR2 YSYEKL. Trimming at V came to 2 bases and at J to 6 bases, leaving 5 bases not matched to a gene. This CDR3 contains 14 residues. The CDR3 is CASSQTDRGSEQYF. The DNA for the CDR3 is TGCGCCAGCAGCCAAACGGACAGGGGATCCGAGCAGTACTTC.

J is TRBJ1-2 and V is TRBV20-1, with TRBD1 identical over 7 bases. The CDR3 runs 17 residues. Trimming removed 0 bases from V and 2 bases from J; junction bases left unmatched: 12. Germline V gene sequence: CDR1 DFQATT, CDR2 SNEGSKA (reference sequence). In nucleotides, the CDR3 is TGCAGTGCTAGAGATTGGAAAGACAGGACAGGAAACTATGGCTACACCTTC. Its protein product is CSARDWKDRTGNYGYTF.

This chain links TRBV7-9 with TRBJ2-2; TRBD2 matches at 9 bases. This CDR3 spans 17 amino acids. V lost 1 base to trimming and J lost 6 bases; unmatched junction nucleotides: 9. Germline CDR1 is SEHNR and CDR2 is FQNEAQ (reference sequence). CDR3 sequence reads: CASSLVGGRADAGELFF. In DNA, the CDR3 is TGTGCCAGCAGCTTAGTTGGCGGGAGGGCCGATGCCGGGGAGCTGTTTTTT.

DNA for the CDR3: TGTGCCAGCAGCCTACAGGGGGCAGGATCACCCCTCCACTTT. Its translation: CASSLQGAGSPLHF. This chain uses TRBV12-3 or TRBV12-4 with TRBJ1-6; 9 bases fit TRBD1. The CDR3 has 14 residues. Trimming at V came to 6 bases and at J to 10 bases, leaving 7 bases not matched to a gene.